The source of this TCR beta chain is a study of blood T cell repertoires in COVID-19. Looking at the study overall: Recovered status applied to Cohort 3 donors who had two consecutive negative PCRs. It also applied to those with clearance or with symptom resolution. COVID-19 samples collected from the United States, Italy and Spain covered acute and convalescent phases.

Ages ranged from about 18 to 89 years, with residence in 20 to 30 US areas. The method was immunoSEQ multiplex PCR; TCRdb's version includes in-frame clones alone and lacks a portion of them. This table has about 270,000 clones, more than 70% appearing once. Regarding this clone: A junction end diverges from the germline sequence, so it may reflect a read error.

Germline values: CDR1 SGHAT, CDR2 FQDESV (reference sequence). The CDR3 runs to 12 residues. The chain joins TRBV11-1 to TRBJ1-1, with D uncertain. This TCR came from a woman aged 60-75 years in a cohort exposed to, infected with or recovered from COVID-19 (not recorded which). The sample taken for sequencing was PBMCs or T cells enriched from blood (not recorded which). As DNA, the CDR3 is TGTGCCAGCAGCTTAGGACTATTAGAACGGATCTTT. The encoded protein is CASSLGLLERIF.